This TCR beta chain was identified during a study of T cell responses to AZD1222 COVID-19 vaccine. As for this clone: Its antigen is currently unknown.

Overall study results and limits: Seropositive AZD1222 recipients at baseline numbered only five or six. Donors in the cohort were predominantly white British and more often female, and clonal diversity was possibly underestimated.

The assay was immunoSEQ multiplex PCR, and TCRdb's table has in-frame clones only and misses some. The sample yields more than 90,000 clones, about nine tenths seen once. This CDR3 region has 16 residues. CDR1 SGHRS and CDR2 YFSETQ come from the germline V gene. V lost 0 bases and J 0 bases, leaving 11 bases between the germline ends. V and J are TRBV5-1 and TRBJ2-3; D perhaps matches TRBD2 (5 bases). This specimen was peripheral blood, taken on day 0 of AZD1222 vaccination. The sequence derives from an adult in good health. The chain's CDR3 is CASSLAGISSTDTQYF. CDR3 bases: TGCGCCAGCAGCTTGGCCGGGATTTCTAGCACAGATACGCAGTATTTT. Looking up the rest from reference TRBV5-1 and TRBJ2-3 gives the full variable domain: KAGVTQTPRYLIKTRGQQVTLSCSPISGHRSVSWYQQTPGQGLQFLFEYFSETQRNKGNFPGRFSGRQFSNSRSEMNVSTLELGDSALYLCASSLAGISSTDTQYFGPGTRLTVL.